These 32 T cell receptor beta chains were all obtained from the same sample, sequenced in a study of blood T cell repertoires in COVID-19. Data came from immunoSEQ multiplex PCR; TCRdb stores just in-frame clones and leaves some out. The table records about 83,000 clones, roughly 85% of them present only once. The sample comprised peripheral blood. The receptors come from a human donor in a cohort sampled during active COVID-19.

The V gene is TRBV11-3, the J gene TRBJ1-4; D is ambiguous. The germline gives CDR1 SGHNT, CDR2 YENEEA. The CDR3 has 14 amino acids. V lost 6 bases and J lost 4, with 12 bases in between. The CDR3 DNA is TGTGCCAGCAGTTACAGCTACGTTAATGAAAAACTGTTTTTT. Translated, it gives CASSYSYVNEKLFF. Full variable domain (outside the CDR3, taken from reference TRBV11-3 and TRBJ1-4): EAGVVQSPRYKIIEKKQPVAFWCNPISGHNTLYWYLQNLGQGPELLIRYENEEAVDDSQLPKDRFSAERLKGVDSTLKIQPAELGDSAVYLCASSYSYVNEKLFFGSGTQLSVL.

This clone appeared once. This chain uses TRBV2 with TRBJ1-1, with 12 bases lining up with TRBD1. CDR1 and CDR2 from the germline V gene are SNHLY and FYNNEI. Losses at the gene ends were 0 bases for V and 2 bases for J; bases not matched to a gene: 7. This CDR3 comprises 18 residues. For the CDR3, the DNA is TGTGCCAGCAGTGAAGCGCGGGACAGGGGGCTTCCTAACACTGAAGCTTTCTTT. Protein: CASSEARDRGLPNTEAFF. The full variable domain, completed using reference TRBV2 and TRBJ1-1, is EPEVTQTPSHQVTQMGQEVILRCVPISNHLYFYWYRQILGQKVEFLVSFYNNEISEKSEIFDDQFSVERPDGSNFTLKIRSTKLEDSAMYFCASSEARDRGLPNTEAFFGQGTRLTVV.

The chain carries TRBV27 and TRBJ2-2; 7 bases line up with TRBD2. The CDR3 totals 16 residues. V trimming: 5 bases; J trimming: 6 bases; junction bases outside the gene matches: 12. In germline, CDR1 is MNHEY, CDR2 SMNVEV (reference sequence). The CDR3 bases are TGTGCCAGCAGTCAATCGACCCGACTAGCAGCCGGGGAGCTGTTTTTT. Its translation: CASSQSTRLAAGELFF.

This chain's CDR3 is CASSPGLAGADTQYF. Here the CDR3 DNA reads TGTGCCAGCAGTCCGGGACTAGCGGGTGCAGATACGCAGTATTTT. The rearrangement links TRBV2 to TRBJ2-3; 12 positions agree with TRBD2. The CDR3 length is 15 residues. Germline V gene data show CDR1 as SNHLY and CDR2 as FYNNEI. Losses at the gene ends were 5 bases for V and 4 bases for J; bases not matched to a gene: 4.

The chain has TRBV5-6 and TRBJ1-5, with TRBD1 as a possible D gene (5 bases). Germline V gives CDR1 SGHDT, CDR2 YYEEEE. The CDR3 contains 15 residues. V shed 0 bases and J shed 3 bases, with 10 bases lying between them. The CDR3 nucleotides read TGTGCCAGCAGCTTGGCCGCCAGGGACAATCAGCCCCAGCATTTT. This translates into CASSLAARDNQPQHF. Full variable domain (outside the CDR3, taken from reference TRBV5-6 and TRBJ1-5): DAGVTQSPTHLIKTRGQQVTLRCSPKSGHDTVSWYQQALGQGPQFIFQYYEEEERQRGNFPDRFSGHQFPNYSSELNVNALLLGDSALYLCASSLAARDNQPQHFGDGTRLSIL.

The CDR3 loop reads CASSPRRVLRGAGETQYF. In nucleotides, the CDR3 is TGTGCCAGCAGCCCAAGACGGGTGCTGCGGGGGGCGGGAGAGACCCAGTACTTC. The rearrangement uses TRBV2 and TRBJ2-5; 8 nucleotides agree with TRBD2. The CDR3 extends over 18 amino acids. The germline CDR1 and CDR2 sequences are SNHLY and FYNNEI. Unmatched junction bases numbered 19, after V lost 6 bases and J lost 4 bases.

The chain has TRBV6-6 and TRBJ2-2; TRBD2 might be the D (6 bases). The ends were cut back, 5 bases at V and 0 bases at J, with 16 bases in the middle. The CDR3 spans 17 residues. CDR1 and CDR2 from the germline V gene are MNHNY and SVGAGI (reference sequence). CDR3 residues: CASSRTSPNTNTGELFF. CDR3 coding DNA: TGTGCCAGCAGTCGTACTAGCCCAAATACGAACACCGGGGAGCTGTTTTTT.

The V and J genes are TRBV3-1 (or the pseudogene TRBV3-2) and TRBJ2-5; 8 bases align to TRBD1. Germline CDR1 is LGHDT and CDR2 is YNNKEL (reference sequence). This CDR3 region has 16 residues. With V trimmed by 0 bases and J by 5 bases, 8 bases remained unmatched. CDR3 in amino acids: CASSQDRTGMVETQYF. Here the CDR3 DNA reads TGTGCCAGCAGCCAAGATCGGACAGGGATGGTGGAGACCCAGTACTTC.

The chain recombines TRBV12-3 or TRBV12-4 with TRBJ2-1; D unresolved. The CDR3 has 11 residues. Trimming stripped 2 bases from V and 9 bases from J, with 5 bases between. The CDR3 nucleotides are TGTGCCAGCAGTTTATTCCGTGAGCAGTTCTTC. Its protein product is CASSLFREQFF.

The chain carries TRBV5-6 and TRBJ2-5; weak D call: TRBD1 (5 bases). Germline values: CDR1 SGHDT, CDR2 YYEEEE. V was trimmed by 1 base and J by 5 bases, leaving 12 bases between them. CDR3 size: 14 residues. This CDR3 is CASSLFGAGETQYF. CDR3 sequence (DNA): TGTGCCAGCAGCTTGTTTGGGGCTGGCGAGACCCAGTACTTC.

The chain uses TRBV5-4 and TRBJ2-2, with D hard to call. With 0 bases removed from V and 4 bases from J, the gap between germline ends came to 7 bases. Germline CDR1 is SGHNT and CDR2 is YYREEE (reference sequence). CDR3 length: 14 residues. In DNA, the CDR3 is TGTGCCAGCAGCTTGGTGGCAGTCACCGGGGAGCTGTTTTTT. This codes for CASSLVAVTGELFF.

The genes are TRBV7-9 and TRBJ2-5, with D possibly being TRBD1 (7 bases). This CDR3 comprises 13 residues. Germline V gene lookup returns CDR1 SEHNR and CDR2 FQNEAQ (reference sequence). Trimming took 5 bases from V and 5 from J, leaving 12 bases between them. The CDR3 here is CASSQQGRETQYF. CDR3 nucleotide sequence: TGTGCCAGCAGCCAACAGGGGAGGGAGACCCAGTACTTC.

This clone was observed a single time. This chain connects TRBV9 to TRBJ2-7; no clear D. The V end was cut by 4 bases, the J end by 2 bases, with 13 bases between. CDR3 length: 14 residues. The germline V gene has CDR1 SGDLS and CDR2 YYNGEE. The CDR3 DNA reads as TGTGCCAGCAGCCTAAATACAGTTCCCTACGAGCAGTACTTC. It translates to CASSLNTVPYEQYF.

This chain uses TRBV6-1 with TRBJ2-7, with a weak D call TRBD1 (6 bases). Trimming took 2 bases from V and 6 from J, leaving 17 bases between them. CDR3 length: 15 amino acids. Germline values: CDR1 MNHNS, CDR2 SASEGT. Here the CDR3 DNA reads TGTGCCAGCAGTGAACCCCGGACAGCCAACGGCGAGCAGTACTTC. Protein sequence: CASSEPRTANGEQYF.

The rearrangement links TRBV6-2 or TRBV6-3 to TRBJ2-1, with 8 bases aligning to TRBD2. After removal of 3 bases from V and 5 bases from J, the junction contained 6 bases not matched to a gene. Germline loops: CDR1 MNHEY, CDR2 SVGEGT. This CDR3 spans 15 amino acids. CDR3 sequence (DNA): TGTGCCAGCAGTTATGTACTAGCGGTCAACAATGAGCAGTTCTTC. Translation gives CASSYVLAVNNEQFF.

The rearrangement links TRBV19 to TRBJ1-5; no definite D call. Germline V lookup: CDR1 LNHDA, CDR2 SQIVND (reference sequence). With 4 bases removed from V and 3 bases from J, the gap between germline ends came to 10 bases. The CDR3 has 14 amino acids. Here the CDR3 DNA reads TGTGCCAGTAGTAGGCAGAAACCCAATCAGCCCCAGCATTTT. Protein sequence: CASSRQKPNQPQHF. Full variable domain (outside the CDR3, taken from reference TRBV19 and TRBJ1-5): DGGITQSPKYLFRKEGQNVTLSCEQNLNHDAMYWYRQDPGQGLRLIYYSQIVNDFQKGDIAEGYSVSREKKESFPLTVTSAQKNPTAFYLCASSRQKPNQPQHFGDGTRLSIL.

The DNA for the CDR3 is TGTGCCAGCTCACCCGGCCGAGGTTTCTATGGCTACACCTTC. It encodes CASSPGRGFYGYTF. The gene calls are TRBV18 and TRBJ1-2; D gene uncertain. CDR3 length: 14 amino acids. CDR1 is KGHSH, CDR2 LQKENI, per germline. Trimming removed 3 bases from V and 4 bases from J, with 12 bases in between.

This clone appeared once. The rearrangement links TRBV10-3 to TRBJ2-3, with D perhaps being TRBD1 or TRBD2 (6 bases each). The length of the CDR3 is 15 residues. Per germline, CDR1 ENHRY and CDR2 SYGVKD. The V end lost 6 bases, the J end lost 1 base, and 14 bases lay between the germline ends. This CDR3 is CAISEEGVRTDTQYF. The CDR3, as DNA: TGTGCCATCAGCGAGGAGGGGGTCCGCACAGATACGCAGTATTTT.

This chain uses TRBV19 with TRBJ1-6; 8 bases are a match to TRBD1. Germline CDR1 is LNHDA and CDR2 is SQIVND (reference sequence). The length of the CDR3 is 13 residues. With V trimmed by 5 bases and J by 13 bases, 7 bases remained unmatched. CDR3 amino acids: CASSPTGGSPLHF. CDR3 nucleotides: TGTGCCAGTAGTCCCACAGGGGGTAGCCCCCTCCACTTT.

The V gene is TRBV28, the J gene TRBJ1-2, with D perhaps matching TRBD1 (6 bases). Germline V gene data show CDR1 as MDHEN and CDR2 as SYDVKM. Trimming pared 1 base from V and 4 bases from J, leaving 13 bases between. The CDR3 spans 15 residues. The CDR3 DNA is TGTGCCAGCAGTTTATCCCCCCAGGGGATCTATGGCTACACCTTC. Translation: CASSLSPQGIYGYTF.

The chain recombines TRBV7-2 with TRBJ2-1; 8 bases match TRBD2. V gave up 5 bases and J gave up 0 bases; unmatched junction bases: 3. From germline, CDR1 is SGHTA and CDR2 FQGNSA. The CDR3 loop spans 15 amino acids. The CDR3 bases are TGTGCCAGCAGCCCCACTAGCGGCTCCTACAATGAGCAGTTCTTC. This codes for CASSPTSGSYNEQFF. The full variable domain, in which reference TRBV7-2 and TRBJ2-1 provide the parts outside the CDR3, is GAGVSQSPSNKVTEKGKDVELRCDPISGHTALYWYRQSLGQGLEFLIYFQGNSAPDKSGLPSDRFSAERTGGSVSTLTIQRTQQEDSAVYLCASSPTSGSYNEQFFGPGTRLTVL.

The rearrangement uses TRBV24-1 and TRBJ2-1, with TRBD2 identical over 9 bases. The CDR3 is 17 residues long. Germline V CDR1 and CDR2: KGHDR, SFDVKD. Trimming cost V 3 bases and J 12 bases; bases outside gene matches: 17. The CDR3: CATSDTTSGADEKGQFF. Here the CDR3 DNA reads TGTGCCACCAGTGATACGACTAGCGGAGCTGATGAGAAGGGGCAGTTCTTC.

J is TRBJ1-2 and V is TRBV27; D is perhaps TRBD1 (5 bases). Trimming left V 6 bases short and J 3 bases short, with 14 bases between. From germline, CDR1 is MNHEY and CDR2 SMNVEV (reference sequence). This CDR3 region has 14 residues. CDR3 bases: TGTGCCAGCAGCTCAAGACAGTCTTACTATGGCTACACCTTC. Residues: CASSSRQSYYGYTF.

This rearrangement joins TRBV7-6 to TRBJ1-1; tentative D call: TRBD1 (5 bases). This CDR3 spans 15 amino acids. CDR1 is SGHVS, CDR2 FNYEAQ, per germline. The V gene lost 5 bases and the J gene lost 7 bases, with 20 bases spanning the gap. The DNA for the CDR3 is TGTGCCAGCAGCCCCGGTGGGGGGGGAGGATTTGAAGCTTTCTTT. This translates into CASSPGGGGGFEAFF.

This chain connects TRBV19 to TRBJ1-3; 8 bases fit TRBD1. CDR1 is LNHDA and CDR2 is SQIVND in the germline V gene (reference sequence). V lost 6 bases and J lost 4; bases outside the gene matches: 5. The CDR3 has 14 residues. The CDR3 sequence: CASRTGAAGNTIYF. The CDR3 region has the DNA TGTGCCAGTAGGACAGGGGCAGCAGGAAACACCATATATTTT.

The sample holds a few counts of this clone. CDR3 coding DNA: TGTGCCAGCAGTGGGACTACCATCTACGAGCAGTACTTC. It specifies CASSGTTIYEQYF. The V gene is TRBV2, the J gene TRBJ2-7, with D perhaps TRBD2 (6 bases). Trimming left V 4 bases short and J 3 bases short, with 10 bases between. Germline lookup yields CDR1 SNHLY and CDR2 FYNNEI. This CDR3 has 13 residues. Complete variable domain (other parts from reference TRBV2 and TRBJ2-7): EPEVTQTPSHQVTQMGQEVILRCVPISNHLYFYWYRQILGQKVEFLVSFYNNEISEKSEIFDDQFSVERPDGSNFTLKIRSTKLEDSAMYFCASSGTTIYEQYFGPGTRLTVT.

The rearrangement links TRBV5-5 to TRBJ2-7; a weak D match, TRBD2 (5 bases). Looked up from germline, CDR1 is SGHKS and CDR2 is YYEKEE (reference sequence). Trimming shortened V by 4 bases and J by 6 bases, and 14 bases separated the two germline ends. There are 13 residues in the CDR3. CDR3 nucleotides: TGTGCCAGCAGCCTCCTCCCCGGGGTCGAGCAGTACTTC. Translated: CASSLLPGVEQYF.

This rearrangement joins TRBV29-1 to TRBJ1-1; D may be TRBD1 (5 bases). The CDR3 is made up of 15 amino acids. The germline gives CDR1 SQVTM, CDR2 ANQGSEA. Trimming cost V 8 bases and J 5 bases, with 24 bases left between them. The CDR3, as DNA: TGCAGCCCTGCCCGGGCGGGGGGGGTGATGACTGAAGCTTTCTTT. It encodes CSPARAGGVMTEAFF.

The chain combines TRBV6-5 with TRBJ1-6, with D possibly being TRBD1 (5 bases). V lost 4 bases and J 7 bases, leaving 11 bases between the germline ends. This CDR3 is 14 amino acids long. CDR1 MNHEY and CDR2 SVGAGI come from the germline V gene. CDR3 protein: CASSSKGLNSPLHF. CDR3 DNA: TGTGCCAGCAGTTCGAAGGGACTCAATTCACCCCTCCACTTT.

The genes are TRBV7-7 and TRBJ2-7; 10 nucleotides match TRBD1. In germline, CDR1 is SSHAT, CDR2 FNYEAQ (reference sequence). Germline trimming cut 5 bases from V and 7 bases from J; bases unmatched to any gene: 5. CDR3 length equals 13 residues. The CDR3 sequence: CASSRGTGDEQYF. CDR3 nucleotide sequence: TGTGCCAGCAGCCGCGGGACAGGGGATGAGCAGTACTTC.

The rearrangement joins TRBV2 to TRBJ2-3, with D maybe TRBD1 (6 bases). CDR3 length equals 14 residues. V was cut by 4 bases and J by 1 base, with 9 bases left in between. Germline values: CDR1 SNHLY, CDR2 FYNNEI. The CDR3 bases are TGTGCCAGCAGTGCGAACAGGGGCACAGATACGCAGTATTTT. It codes for CASSANRGTDTQYF. Based on the CDR3 plus reference TRBV2 and TRBJ2-3, the full variable domain is EPEVTQTPSHQVTQMGQEVILRCVPISNHLYFYWYRQILGQKVEFLVSFYNNEISEKSEIFDDQFSVERPDGSNFTLKIRSTKLEDSAMYFCASSANRGTDTQYFGPGTRLTVL.

This sequence joins TRBV2 and TRBJ2-5; TRBD2 aligns across 7 bases. The V gene's germline CDR1 is SNHLY and CDR2 FYNNEI. This CDR3 comprises 13 residues. Trimming took 8 bases from V and 6 from J; bases not matched to a gene: 9. The DNA of the CDR3 is TGTGCCAGCGGCCCTAGCGGAGGGAAGACCCAGTACTTC. Its protein is CASGPSGGKTQYF.